The clone carrying this TCR beta chain was seen many times. Combining a sample-barcoded 5' primer with a J-beta primer mix, a second PCR ran for roughly 7 to 11 cycles. A single record per CDR3 protein comes from TCRdb applying MiXCR to the 5' RACE reads. Among around 650,000 distinct CDR3 sequences listed, about 30% were seen once. This specimen comes from a study of blood T cells in healthy people across ages. Germline V gene data show CDR1 as MGHRA and CDR2 as YSYEKL. The CDR3 extends over 15 amino acids. V shed 4 bases and J shed 5 bases, with 17 bases lying between them. This sequence joins TRBV4-1 and TRBJ2-5; the D gene could be TRBD1 or TRBD2 (5 bases each). The sample consisted of blood. This clonotype was obtained from a woman of 80 years or more in good health. The CDR3 region has the DNA TGCGCCAGCAGCCCGAATTGGGGGTCAAGGGAGACCCAGTACTTC. Its protein product is CASSPNWGSRETQYF.